Presented here are 9 T cell receptor beta chains from one specimen sequenced in a study of blood T cell repertoires in COVID-19. The method was immunoSEQ multiplex PCR; TCRdb's version includes in-frame clones alone and lacks a portion of them. The sample includes 350,000 or so clones, around 80% of them seen just once. Sequenced: peripheral blood. The receptors here all came from a man aged 25-45 years with active or convalescent COVID-19.

This clone has ten or more counts. The rearrangement uses TRBV5-4 and TRBJ1-2, with 10 bases aligning to TRBD1. Germline V lookup: CDR1 SGHNT, CDR2 YYREEE (reference sequence). The CDR3 runs to 14 residues. V was clipped by 6 bases and J by 7 bases; unmatched bases: 9. CDR3 in DNA: TGTGCCAGCACCTCTGACAGGGGGCTGGGTGGCTACACCTTC. It translates to CASTSDRGLGGYTF.

The chain joins TRBV4-1 to TRBJ1-5; D gene ambiguous. V was clipped by 6 bases and J by 4 bases, with 16 bases between them. The CDR3 is made up of 15 amino acids. CDR1 and CDR2 (germline): MGHRA, YSYEKL. CDR3 DNA: TGCGCCAGCAGACGAACTACGGGTAGAAATCAGCCCCAGCATTTT. Its translation: CASRRTTGRNQPQHF.

The chain links TRBV9 to TRBJ2-3; perhaps TRBD1 as D (5 bases). The CDR3 totals 15 residues. Germline V gene lookup returns CDR1 SGDLS and CDR2 YYNGEE. V lost 0 bases and J 4 bases, leaving 12 bases between the germline ends. CDR3 nucleotides: TGTGCCAGCAGCGTAGGATCTCTGGGGCCAGATACGCAGTATTTT. This encodes CASSVGSLGPDTQYF.

This clone has only a few counts. The CDR3 sequence is CASSNGRGNYNSPLHF. The DNA of the CDR3 is TGTGCCAGCAGCAACGGGAGGGGGAACTATAATTCACCCCTCCACTTT. The chain combines TRBV21-1 with TRBJ1-6. TRBV21-1 counts as a pseudogene. The CDR3 is 16 residues long.

The chain uses TRBV7-3 and TRBJ2-7, with 7 bases lining up with TRBD2. The CDR3 contains 15 residues. Germline V lookup: CDR1 SGHTA, CDR2 FQGTGA. V shed 1 base and J 6 bases; nucleotides not matched to a gene: 9. The CDR3 DNA reads TGTGCCAGCAGCTTAAGTGCTAGCGGCCTCGCCGAGCAGTACTTC. This encodes CASSLSASGLAEQYF.

The table lists this clone with a count of one. The chain uses TRBV28 and TRBJ2-1; D is uncertain. CDR3 length: 11 residues. V was clipped by 6 bases and J by 8 bases, with 8 bases between them. Germline V gene lookup returns CDR1 MDHEN and CDR2 SYDVKM. For the CDR3, the DNA is TGTGCCAGCAGCCTACGCCATGAGCAGTTCTTC. Translating gives CASSLRHEQFF.

This chain connects TRBV7-2 to TRBJ2-2; D perhaps matches TRBD1 (7 bases). The germline V and J ends were trimmed by 5 bases and 6 bases, with 16 bases remaining between them. The CDR3 has 15 residues. Germline V gives CDR1 SGHTA, CDR2 FQGNSA. CDR3 bases: TGTGCCAGCAGCCACCAGGGGGGCAGGGCCGGGGAGCTGTTTTTT. Translation gives CASSHQGGRAGELFF.

The V and J genes are TRBV6-2 or TRBV6-3 and TRBJ1-2; tentatively, D is TRBD1 (6 bases). The germline V gene has CDR1 MNHEY and CDR2 SVGEGT. The length of the CDR3 is 13 residues. Trimming stripped 5 bases from V and 8 bases from J, with 15 bases between. The chain's CDR3 is CASSPNQGKGYTF. As DNA, the CDR3 is TGTGCCAGCAGTCCCAACCAGGGGAAAGGCTACACCTTC.

The rearrangement links TRBV24-1 to TRBJ2-1, with 8 bases that match TRBD1. Per germline, CDR1 KGHDR and CDR2 SFDVKD. This CDR3 has 16 residues. J was trimmed by 8 bases and V by 4 bases; bases with no gene match: 12. The DNA for the CDR3 is TGTGCCACCAGTGACCAAGGGACAGGTTCTAGGGATGAGCAGTTCTTC. Translating it yields CATSDQGTGSRDEQFF.